This T cell receptor (beta chain) was sequenced during a study of read filtering for tumor transcriptome and immune sequencing. This clonotype was counted ten times or more. The germline V gene has CDR1 ENHRY and CDR2 SYGVKD. Trimming took 0 bases from V and 6 from J, leaving 18 bases between them. The CDR3 has 16 amino acids. From about 400 ng of RNA, a library with molecular barcoded alpha/delta and beta/gamma adaptors was made. A single record per CDR3 protein comes from TCRdb applying MiXCR to the reads. The sample lists about 90,000 distinct CDR3 sequences, 9% to 15% occurring once. The chain couples TRBV10-3 to TRBJ2-7; a weak D match, TRBD2 (5 bases). This receptor was identified in a donor at least 40 years old with multiple myeloma. The sample was a population of CD138-negative cells sorted from bone marrow. The CDR3 DNA is TGTGCCATCAGTGAGTCAATTTACGGAGCTCGGGGCGAGCAGTACTTC. This translates into CAISESIYGARGEQYF.